This is a list of T cell receptor beta chains from one sample in a study of Ad26.COV2.S vaccination and SARS-CoV-2 variants. The assay was immunoSEQ multiplex PCR, and TCRdb's table has in-frame clones only and misses some. Among around 450,000 clones listed, less than 95% were seen once. Sequences were derived from peripheral blood, sampled in a trial of Ad26.COV2.S vaccine versus placebo. The receptor set was obtained from a person aged 18 to 59 who received the Ad26.COV2.S COVID-19 vaccine or a placebo. Each CDR3 is given with its conserved first and last residue. Fields, in order: CDR3 length, D gene, V gene, J gene, clone size, CDR3 protein, CDR3 DNA. The D gene is left open where the match is weak. A row's size may be missing; if present it is once, few, many or a size class.

length: 13; D: -; V: TRBV30; J: TRBJ2-3; size: -; CDR3: CAWSPRDTDTQYF; DNA: TGTGCCTGGAGTCCCCGGGACACAGATACGCAGTATTTT
length: 12; D: -; V: TRBV5-6; J: TRBJ1-1; size: -; CDR3: CASLFRNTEAFF; DNA: TGTGCCAGCCTCTTTAGGAACACTGAAGCTTTCTTT
length: 13; D: -; V: TRBV6-2/TRBV6-3; J: TRBJ2-7; size: -; CDR3: CASSYSVSYEQYF; DNA: TGTGCCAGCAGTTACTCGGTGAGCTACGAGCAGTACTTC
length: 14; D: TRBD1; V: TRBV29-1; J: TRBJ1-2; size: -; CDR3: CSGYGTGEYYGYTF; DNA: TGCAGCGGGTATGGGACAGGGGAATACTATGGCTACACCTTC
length: 13; D: TRBD1; V: TRBV29-1; J: TRBJ2-5; size: -; CDR3: CSADRTGRETQYF; DNA: TGCAGCGCCGACCGGACAGGGAGGGAGACCCAGTACTTC
length: 12; D: TRBD1; V: TRBV29-1; J: TRBJ2-7; size: -; CDR3: CSVRTGVYEQYF; DNA: TGCAGCGTACGGACAGGGGTCTACGAGCAGTACTTC
length: 12; D: TRBD1; V: TRBV6-5; J: TRBJ2-1; size: -; CDR3: CASSRDRDEQFF; DNA: TGTGCCAGCAGTCGGGACAGGGACGAGCAGTTCTTC
length: 12; D: -; V: TRBV10-3; J: TRBJ1-1; size: once; CDR3: CAIRASGAEAFF; DNA: TGTGCCATCAGAGCCTCAGGGGCTGAAGCTTTCTTT
length: 12; D: -; V: TRBV6-5; J: TRBJ2-5; size: -; CDR3: CASSYSRGAQYF; DNA: TGTGCCAGCAGTTACTCGCGCGGGGCCCAGTACTTC
length: 11; D: -; V: TRBV14; J: TRBJ2-1; size: -; CDR3: CASSRINEQFF; DNA: TGTGCCAGCAGCCGCATTAATGAGCAGTTCTTC
length: 12; D: -; V: TRBV7-8; J: TRBJ1-5; size: -; CDR3: CASSLVGQPQHF; DNA: TGTGCCAGCAGCTTGGTCGGACAGCCCCAGCATTTT
length: 15; D: -; V: TRBV5-1; J: TRBJ2-2; size: -; CDR3: CASSPTWRKGGELFF; DNA: TGCGCCAGCAGCCCCACCTGGCGCAAAGGCGGGGAGCTGTTTTTT
length: 15; D: -; V: TRBV28; J: TRBJ2-1; size: -; CDR3: CASRRGRSSYNEQFF; DNA: TGTGCCAGCAGGCGGGGACGAAGCTCCTACAATGAGCAGTTCTTC
length: 14; D: TRBD1; V: TRBV11-2; J: TRBJ1-4; size: -; CDR3: CASSSGTGDPKLFF; DNA: TGTGCCAGCAGCTCCGGGACAGGGGACCCTAAACTGTTTTTT
length: 11; D: -; V: TRBV9; J: TRBJ2-1; size: -; CDR3: CASSRTNEQFF; DNA: TGTGCCAGCTCGAGGACCAATGAGCAGTTCTTC
length: 20; D: TRBD1; V: TRBV24-1; J: TRBJ1-5; size: -; CDR3: CATSDLGSGQGLYSNQPQHF; DNA: TGTGCCACCAGTGATTTGGGCTCGGGACAGGGACTTTATAGCAATCAGCCCCAGCATTTT
length: 17; D: -; V: TRBV13; J: TRBJ2-1; size: -; CDR3: CASSKNPGKSSYNEQFF; DNA: TGTGCCAGCAGCAAAAATCCCGGGAAGAGCTCCTACAATGAGCAGTTCTTC
length: 15; D: -; V: TRBV27; J: TRBJ2-5; size: once; CDR3: CASSPLSDIQETQYF; DNA: TGTGCCAGCAGCCCCCTTTCTGACATCCAAGAGACCCAGTACTTC
length: 13; D: -; V: TRBV27; J: TRBJ2-1; size: -; CDR3: CASSFSSASEQFF; DNA: TGTGCCAGCAGTTTTAGTTCGGCTAGTGAGCAGTTCTTC
length: 15; D: -; V: TRBV6-5; J: TRBJ2-2; size: once; CDR3: CASSYSGVGAGELFF; DNA: TGTGCCAGCAGTTACTCTGGAGTGGGGGCCGGGGAGCTGTTTTTT
length: 16; D: TRBD2; V: TRBV7-6; J: TRBJ2-2; size: -; CDR3: CASSPAAGVGTGELFF; DNA: TGTGCCAGCAGCCCCGCCGCGGGAGTAGGAACCGGGGAGCTGTTTTTT
length: 13; D: -; V: TRBV2; J: TRBJ2-7; size: -; CDR3: CASSVEGQGEQYF; DNA: TGTGCCAGCAGTGTGGAGGGCCAGGGCGAGCAGTACTTC
length: 14; D: -; V: TRBV30; J: TRBJ2-7; size: -; CDR3: CAWSVPGIAYEQYF; DNA: TGTGCCTGGAGTGTACCCGGGATCGCCTACGAGCAGTACTTC
length: 16; D: TRBD1; V: TRBV7-6; J: TRBJ2-3; size: -; CDR3: CASSLGDRGTPDTQYF; DNA: TGTGCCAGCAGCTTAGGCGACAGGGGGACACCAGATACGCAGTATTTT
length: 14; D: TRBD1; V: TRBV6-5; J: TRBJ2-2; size: -; CDR3: CASSWGQGTGELFF; DNA: TGTGCCAGCAGTTGGGGACAGGGCACCGGGGAGCTGTTTTTT
length: 17; D: -; V: TRBV3-1/TRBV3-2; J: TRBJ2-7; size: -; CDR3: CASSHLAGTVSSYEQYF; DNA: TGTGCCAGCAGCCACCTAGCCGGGACGGTAAGCTCCTACGAGCAGTACTTC
length: 11; D: -; V: TRBV7-2; J: TRBJ2-7; size: once; CDR3: CASSFNSEQYF; DNA: TGTGCCAGCAGCTTTAATAGCGAGCAGTACTTC
length: 16; D: TRBD2; V: TRBV10-3; J: TRBJ2-1; size: -; CDR3: CAIRGGLAGGINEQFF; DNA: TGTGCCATCAGAGGGGGACTAGCGGGAGGGATCAATGAGCAGTTCTTC
length: 17; D: -; V: TRBV4-1; J: TRBJ2-1; size: -; CDR3: CASSQDEGTYLDNEQFF; DNA: TGCGCCAGCAGCCAAGATGAAGGGACTTATCTAGACAATGAGCAGTTCTTC
length: 15; D: -; V: TRBV13; J: TRBJ2-5; size: once; CDR3: CASSSPEIGVETQYF; DNA: TGTGCCAGCAGCTCGCCCGAGATAGGGGTAGAGACCCAGTACTTC
length: 15; D: TRBD1; V: TRBV5-1; J: TRBJ1-1; size: -; CDR3: CASSLSMTGTDEAFF; DNA: TGCGCCAGCAGCTTGAGCATGACCGGGACAGATGAAGCTTTCTTT
length: 11; D: -; V: TRBV5-1; J: TRBJ2-5; size: few; CDR3: CASSFEETQYF; DNA: TGCGCCAGCAGCTTTGAAGAGACCCAGTACTTC
length: 13; D: -; V: TRBV7-3; J: TRBJ2-3; size: -; CDR3: CASSPPGTDTQYF; DNA: TGTGCCAGCAGCCCCCCGGGCACAGATACGCAGTATTTT
length: 12; D: -; V: TRBV3-1/TRBV3-2; J: TRBJ2-3; size: -; CDR3: CASSFGVDTQYF; DNA: TGTGCCAGCAGCTTTGGCGTAGATACGCAGTATTTT
length: 15; D: -; V: TRBV7-3; J: TRBJ2-5; size: -; CDR3: CASSFRGGSQETQYF; DNA: TGTGCCAGCAGCTTCCGGGGAGGAAGTCAAGAGACCCAGTACTTC
length: 17; D: TRBD2; V: TRBV7-8; J: TRBJ2-7; size: -; CDR3: CASSVAGLAGFSYEQYF; DNA: TGTGCCAGCAGCGTCGCCGGGCTAGCGGGCTTCTCCTACGAGCAGTACTTC
length: 16; D: TRBD2; V: TRBV4-2; J: TRBJ2-2; size: -; CDR3: CASSRLIAGIVGELFF; DNA: TGTGCCAGCAGCCGCTTAATAGCGGGAATCGTTGGGGAGCTGTTTTTT
length: 15; D: TRBD2; V: TRBV20-1; J: TRBJ2-3; size: -; CDR3: CSASLLAGVSDTQYF; DNA: TGCAGTGCTAGTCTACTAGCGGGAGTAAGCGATACGCAGTATTTT
length: 13; D: -; V: TRBV12-5; J: TRBJ2-2; size: -; CDR3: CASAWGGTGELFF; DNA: TGTGCTAGTGCTTGGGGCGGCACCGGGGAGCTGTTTTTT
length: 11; D: -; V: TRBV18; J: TRBJ2-5; size: -; CDR3: CASSPQETQYF; DNA: TGTGCCAGCTCACCTCAAGAGACCCAGTACTTC